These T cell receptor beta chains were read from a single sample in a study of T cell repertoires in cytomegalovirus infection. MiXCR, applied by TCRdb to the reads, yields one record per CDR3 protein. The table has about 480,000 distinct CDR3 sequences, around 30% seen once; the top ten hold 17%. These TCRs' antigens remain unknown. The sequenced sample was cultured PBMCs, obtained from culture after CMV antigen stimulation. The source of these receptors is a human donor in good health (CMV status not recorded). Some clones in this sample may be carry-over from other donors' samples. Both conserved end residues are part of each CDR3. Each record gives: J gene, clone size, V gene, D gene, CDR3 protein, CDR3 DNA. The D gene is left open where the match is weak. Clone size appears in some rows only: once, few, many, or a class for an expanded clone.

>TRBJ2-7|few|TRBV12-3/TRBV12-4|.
CASSPGGTTYEQYF
TGTGCCAGCAGTCCCGGCGGGACCACCTACGAGCAGTACTTC
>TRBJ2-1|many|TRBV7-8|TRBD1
CASSGRARQGWNEQFF
TGTGCCAGCAGCGGCCGCGCCCGACAGGGGTGGAATGAGCAGTTCTTC
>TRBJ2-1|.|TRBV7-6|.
CASSPPPGVGNEQFF
TGTGCCAGCAGCCCCCCCCCGGGGGTCGGGAATGAGCAGTTCTTC
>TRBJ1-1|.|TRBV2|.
CASIEVGVSTEAFF
TGTGCCAGCATCGAAGTGGGAGTGAGCACTGAAGCTTTCTTT
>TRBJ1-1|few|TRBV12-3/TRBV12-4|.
CASNHRDAMNTEAFF
TGTGCCAGCAATCACCGGGACGCGATGAACACTGAAGCTTTCTTT
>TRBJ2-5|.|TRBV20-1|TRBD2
CSASRLAEETQYF
TGCAGTGCTAGCCGGCTAGCGGAAGAGACCCAGTACTTC
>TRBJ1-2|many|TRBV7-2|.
CASSSGTEYGYTF
TGTGCCAGCTCCTCCGGGACGGAGTATGGCTACACCTTC
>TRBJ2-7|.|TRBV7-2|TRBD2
CASSHSGSGDEQYF
TGTGCCAGCAGCCATAGCGGGAGCGGGGACGAGCAGTACTTC
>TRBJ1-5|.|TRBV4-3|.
CASSQEGGGSNQPQHF
TGCGCCAGCAGCCAAGAGGGGGGAGGCAGCAATCAGCCCCAGCATTTT
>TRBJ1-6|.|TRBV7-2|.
CASSIRYRESSYNSPLHF
TGTGCCAGCAGCATCAGATACAGAGAAAGCTCCTATAATTCACCCCTCCACTTT
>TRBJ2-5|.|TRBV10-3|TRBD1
CATLPLGTGQETQYF
TGTGCCACCTTACCCCTCGGGACAGGACAAGAGACCCAGTACTTC
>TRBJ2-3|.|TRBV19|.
CASSTTGGPTDTQYF
TGTGCCAGTAGTACCACTGGCGGGCCCACAGATACGCAGTATTTT
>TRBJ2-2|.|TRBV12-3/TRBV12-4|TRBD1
CASSPQGGYTGELFF
TGTGCCAGCAGCCCACAGGGGGGATACACCGGGGAGCTGTTTTTT
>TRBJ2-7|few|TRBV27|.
CASSPPGLGQYF
TGTGCCAGCAGTCCCCCGGGGCTTGGGCAGTACTTC
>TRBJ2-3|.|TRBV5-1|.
CASSPSLDSSTDTQYF
TGCGCCAGCAGCCCCTCTTTGGATTCTAGCACAGATACGCAGTATTTT
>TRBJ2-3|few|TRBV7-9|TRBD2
CASSGGTSGRTDTQYF
TGTGCCAGCAGCGGAGGGACTAGCGGGAGGACAGATACGCAGTATTTT
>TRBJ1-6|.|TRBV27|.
CASSFSGQAWNSPLHF
TGTGCCAGCAGTTTCTCCGGCCAAGCTTGGAATTCACCCCTCCACTTT
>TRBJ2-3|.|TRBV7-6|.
CASSLLIPAQQYF
TGTGCCAGCAGCTTACTTATCCCTGCCCAGCAGTATTTT
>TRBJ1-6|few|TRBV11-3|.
CASSLGGQPNSPLHF
TGTGCCAGCAGCTTGGGTGGACAGCCCAATTCACCCCTCCACTTT
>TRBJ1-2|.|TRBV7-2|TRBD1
CASSPGQGGYYTF
TGTGCCAGCAGCCCTGGACAGGGTGGTTACTACACCTTC
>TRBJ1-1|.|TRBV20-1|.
CSGRNRGTEAFF
TGCAGTGGTCGGAATAGGGGCACTGAAGCTTTCTTT
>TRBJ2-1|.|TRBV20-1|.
CSARDQAFPGNEQFF
TGCAGTGCTAGAGATCAGGCCTTCCCGGGGAATGAGCAGTTCTTC
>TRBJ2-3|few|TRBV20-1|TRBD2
CSPFPTSGITDTQYF
TGCAGCCCGTTTCCGACTAGCGGGATAACAGATACGCAGTATTTT
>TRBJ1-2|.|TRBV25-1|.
CATEAGINYGYTF
TGTGCCACGGAAGCCGGCATTAACTATGGCTACACCTTC
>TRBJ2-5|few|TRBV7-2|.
CASSPLDRGTQYF
TGTGCCAGCAGCCCCCTTGACCGGGGGACCCAGTACTTC
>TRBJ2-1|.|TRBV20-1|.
CSARGVAEYNEQFF
TGCAGTGCTAGAGGGGTGGCGGAATACAATGAGCAGTTCTTC
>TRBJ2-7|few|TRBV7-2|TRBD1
CASSSGQARYEQYF
TGTGCCAGCAGCTCCGGACAGGCACGCTACGAGCAGTACTTC
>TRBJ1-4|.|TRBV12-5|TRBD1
CASGSGQGPEKLFF
TGTGCTAGTGGTTCTGGACAGGGCCCCGAAAAACTGTTTTTT
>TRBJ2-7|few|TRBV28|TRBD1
CASSYEPGQGFHEQYF
TGTGCCAGCAGTTATGAACCGGGACAGGGGTTCCACGAGCAGTACTTC
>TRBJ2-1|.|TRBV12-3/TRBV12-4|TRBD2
CASTRGTSGRILQFF
TGTGCCAGCACCCGGGGGACTAGCGGGAGGATTTTACAGTTCTTC
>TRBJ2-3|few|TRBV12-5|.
CASGSATSRTDTQYF
TGTGCTAGTGGTTCTGCTACCTCCCGCACAGATACGCAGTATTTT
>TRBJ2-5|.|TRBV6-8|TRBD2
CASSTRLAAQETQYF
TGTGCCAGCAGTACCCGGCTAGCGGCCCAAGAGACCCAGTACTTC
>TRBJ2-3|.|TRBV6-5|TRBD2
CASSYSGLAGSGSTQYF
TGTGCCAGCAGTTACTCGGGGCTAGCGGGGTCTGGGAGTACGCAGTATTTT
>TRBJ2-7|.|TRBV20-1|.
CSVTAAPTYEQYF
TGCAGTGTGACGGCAGCTCCGACCTACGAGCAGTACTTC
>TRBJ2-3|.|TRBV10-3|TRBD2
CAISPGLAGVHTQYF
TGTGCCATCAGTCCGGGACTAGCGGGAGTACATACGCAGTATTTT
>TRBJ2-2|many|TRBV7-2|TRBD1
CASSAGQGTGELFF
TGTGCCAGCAGCGCCGGACAGGGGACCGGGGAGCTGTTTTTT
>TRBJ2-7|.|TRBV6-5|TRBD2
CASSYSLADPSYEQYF
TGTGCCAGCAGTTATAGTCTAGCGGATCCCTCCTACGAGCAGTACTTC
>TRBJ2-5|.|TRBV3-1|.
CASSQDGGGSGETQYF
TGTGCCAGCAGCCAAGATGGGGGCGGTAGCGGGGAGACCCAGTACTTC
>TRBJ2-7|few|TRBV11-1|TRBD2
CASSPTSGHSYEQYF
TGTGCCAGCAGCCCGACTAGCGGGCACTCCTACGAGCAGTACTTC
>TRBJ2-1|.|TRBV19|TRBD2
CASSIGGTSGHNEQFF
TGTGCCAGTAGTATAGGCGGGACTAGCGGCCACAATGAGCAGTTCTTC
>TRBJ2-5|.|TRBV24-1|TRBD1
CATSDGDRTQETQYF
TGTGCCACCAGTGATGGGGACAGGACGCAAGAGACCCAGTACTTC
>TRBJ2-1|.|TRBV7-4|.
CAAQAQEIYNEQFF
TGTGCCGCACAAGCCCAGGAGATTTACAATGAGCAGTTCTTC
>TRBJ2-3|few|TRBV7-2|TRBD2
CASSRTSGRARDTQYF
TGTGCCAGCAGTCGAACTAGCGGGAGGGCCAGAGATACGCAGTATTTT
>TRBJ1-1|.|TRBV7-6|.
CASSLASEGNTEAFF
TGTGCCAGCAGCTTAGCGAGTGAAGGAAACACTGAAGCTTTCTTT
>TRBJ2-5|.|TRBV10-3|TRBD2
CAISEDSGGQETQYF
TGTGCCATCAGTGAGGATAGCGGGGGACAAGAGACCCAGTACTTC
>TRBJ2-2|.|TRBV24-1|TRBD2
CATSGALRAGGNTGELFF
TGTGCCACCAGTGGGGCCCTGAGAGCGGGAGGAAACACCGGGGAGCTGTTTTTT
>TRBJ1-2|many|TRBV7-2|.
CASSLNPGRDGYTF
TGTGCCAGCAGCTTAAATCCAGGGAGGGACGGCTACACCTTC
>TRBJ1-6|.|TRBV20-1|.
CSATGTASPLHF
TGCAGTGCTACAGGGACGGCTTCACCCCTCCACTTT
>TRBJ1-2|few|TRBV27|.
CASRPAGGTGYTF
TGTGCCAGCAGACCTGCTGGGGGCACGGGCTACACCTTC